The text below deals with one T cell receptor (beta chain). Antigen unknown. With a J-beta primer mix and a sample-barcoded 5' primer, a second PCR ran 7 to 11 cycles. Via MiXCR, TCRdb re-called the 5' RACE reads, giving one row per CDR3 protein. Among some 1.5 million distinct CDR3 sequences listed, approximately 28% were seen once. These data originate in a study of blood T cells in healthy people across ages. Study-level findings and limits: Both naive CD4+ cell counts and diversity were greater in long-lived donors than in aged donors.

This CDR3 has 12 residues. Germline CDR1 reads SQVTM; CDR2 reads ANQGSEA. V lost 8 bases and J 5 bases, leaving 13 bases between the germline ends. V usage is TRBV29-1 and J usage is TRBJ2-1, with D unresolved. This clonotype was obtained from a woman between 25 and 40 years old in good health. Sequenced sample: blood. The CDR3 sequence is CSRNGVNNEQFF. The CDR3 nucleotides read TGCAGCCGAAACGGCGTCAACAATGAGCAGTTCTTC.